Listed below are T cell receptor beta chains from one sample, sequenced in a study of blood T cell repertoires in COVID-19. Some clones are missing from TCRdb's copy, which holds only in-frame ones; the method was immunoSEQ multiplex PCR. The sample lists about 360,000 clones; around 86% were seen once. The sequenced material came from peripheral blood. These receptors were taken from a human donor in a cohort sampled during active COVID-19. CDR3s include the opening cysteine and the closing phenylalanine or tryptophan. Each record gives: D gene, J gene, clone size, V gene, CDR3 DNA, CDR3 protein. The D gene is left open where the match is weak. Clone size is shown for a subset of rows, as once, few, many or a class of expanded clone.

NA,TRBJ1-1,NA,TRBV5-1,TGCGCCAGCAGGGCGGGGCGAGCTGGCACTGAAGCTTTCTTT,CASRAGRAGTEAFF
TRBD2,TRBJ2-3,NA,TRBV7-8,TGTGCCAGCAGCTTAGCCCTAGCGGGATTCACAGATACGCAGTATTTT,CASSLALAGFTDTQYF
TRBD2,TRBJ2-6,NA,TRBV27,TGTGCCAGCAGCCCTAGCGGAGCCGTAACTGGGGCCAACGTCCTGACTTTC,CASSPSGAVTGANVLTF
NA,TRBJ2-3,NA,TRBV5-8,TGTGCCAGCAGCTTGCGGGGAACAGATACGCAGTATTTT,CASSLRGTDTQYF
TRBD2,TRBJ2-5,NA,TRBV6-5,TGTGCCAGCAGGAGGACTAGCGGGGGAGAGACCCAGTACTTC,CASRRTSGGETQYF
NA,TRBJ2-2,NA,TRBV5-4,TGTGCCAGCAGCTCCTCCGGGGAGCTGTTTTTT,CASSSSGELFF
TRBD2,TRBJ2-2,few,TRBV19,TGTGCCAGTACCCCGGGAGGGAACACCGGGGAGCTGTTTTTT,CASTPGGNTGELFF
TRBD2,TRBJ2-1,NA,TRBV19,TGTGCCAGTAGTAAGGAGCGGGGGGGAAATGAGCAGTTCTTC,CASSKERGGNEQFF
TRBD2,TRBJ2-7,NA,TRBV7-2,TGTGCCAGCCAGCTTCTAGCGGGAGTCTCCTACGAGCAGTACTTC,CASQLLAGVSYEQYF
NA,TRBJ1-4,NA,TRBV6-2/TRBV6-3,TGTGCCAGCAGCCAGAGACGGGGTAATGAAAAACTGTTTTTT,CASSQRRGNEKLFF
NA,TRBJ1-2,NA,TRBV6-1,TGTGCCAGCAGTGAAGCCGGAGCCTCTTATGGCTACACCTTC,CASSEAGASYGYTF
TRBD1,TRBJ2-1,NA,TRBV30,TGTGCCTGGATAAGGGAAACAGGGGATCTTAATGAGCAGTTCTTC,CAWIRETGDLNEQFF
TRBD1,TRBJ1-1,NA,TRBV18,TGTGCCAGCTCACTTCCGACAGGGAGAACTGAAGCTTTCTTT,CASSLPTGRTEAFF
TRBD2,TRBJ2-2,NA,TRBV11-2,TGTGCCAGCAGCTTAGCGGGGGGAGGGACCGGGGAGCTGTTTTTT,CASSLAGGGTGELFF
TRBD1,TRBJ1-2,few,TRBV5-1,TGCGCCAGCAGCTCGGGGGACAGGGCCTATGGCTACACCTTC,CASSSGDRAYGYTF
NA,TRBJ1-1,NA,TRBV9,TGTGCCAGCAGCCCCCCTACCGGGGGTGAGTCTGAAGCTTTCTTT,CASSPPTGGESEAFF
TRBD1,TRBJ1-4,NA,TRBV7-9,TGTGCCAGCAGCCAACAGGGGAGCGGTGAAAAACTGTTTTTT,CASSQQGSGEKLFF
TRBD1,TRBJ2-1,NA,TRBV6-1,TGTGCCAGCAGTGAAGCGGGGACAGGGTTAGGTAATGAGCAGTTCTTC,CASSEAGTGLGNEQFF
TRBD1,TRBJ1-1,NA,TRBV6-5,TGTGCCAGCAGTTACGGGACAGGGGTTAACACTGAAGCTTTCTTT,CASSYGTGVNTEAFF
NA,TRBJ2-5,NA,TRBV14,TGTGCCAGCAGCCAAGGCGACTGGGCGGGCCAAGAGACCCAGTACTTC,CASSQGDWAGQETQYF
NA,TRBJ2-5,many,TRBV2,TGTGCCAGCACGGGACATGGTGGGAGTGGAGAGACCCAGTACTTC,CASTGHGGSGETQYF
TRBD2,TRBJ2-3,NA,TRBV5-1,TGCGCCAGCAGCAGCGCCGGGACTAGCGGGGGAGGTGATACGCAGTATTTT,CASSSAGTSGGGDTQYF
NA,TRBJ2-3,NA,TRBV24-1,TGTGCCACCAGTGCGAGGCGGGACACAGATACGCAGTATTTT,CATSARRDTDTQYF
NA,TRBJ1-3,few,TRBV6-5,TGTGCCAGCAGGCGGGAGAGCTCTGGAAACACCATATATTTT,CASRRESSGNTIYF